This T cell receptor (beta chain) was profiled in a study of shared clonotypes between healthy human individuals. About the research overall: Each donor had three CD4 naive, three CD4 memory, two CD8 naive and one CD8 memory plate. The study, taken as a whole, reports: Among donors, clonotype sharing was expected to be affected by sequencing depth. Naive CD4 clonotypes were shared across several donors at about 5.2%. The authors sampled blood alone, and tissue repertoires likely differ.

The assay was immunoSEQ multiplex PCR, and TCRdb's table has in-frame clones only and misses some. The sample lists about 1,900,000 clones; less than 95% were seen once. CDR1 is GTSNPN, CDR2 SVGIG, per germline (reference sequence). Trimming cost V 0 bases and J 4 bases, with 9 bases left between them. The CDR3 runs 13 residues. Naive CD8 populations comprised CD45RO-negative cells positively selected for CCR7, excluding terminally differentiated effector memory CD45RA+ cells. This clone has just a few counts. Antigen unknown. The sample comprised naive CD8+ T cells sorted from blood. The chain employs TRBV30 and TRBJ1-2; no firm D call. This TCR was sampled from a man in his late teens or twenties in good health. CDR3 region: CAWSVHSSYGYTF. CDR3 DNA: TGTGCCTGGAGTGTACATTCCAGCTATGGCTACACCTTC.